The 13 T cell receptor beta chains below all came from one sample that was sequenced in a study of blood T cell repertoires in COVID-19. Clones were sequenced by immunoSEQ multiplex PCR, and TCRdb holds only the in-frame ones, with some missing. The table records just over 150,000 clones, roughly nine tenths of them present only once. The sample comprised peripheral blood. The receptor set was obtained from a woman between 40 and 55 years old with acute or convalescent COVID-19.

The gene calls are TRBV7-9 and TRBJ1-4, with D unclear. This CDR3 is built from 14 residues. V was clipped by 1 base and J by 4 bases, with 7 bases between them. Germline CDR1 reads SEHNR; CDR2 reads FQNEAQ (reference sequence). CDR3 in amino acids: CASSLGAHNEKLFF. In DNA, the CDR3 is TGTGCCAGCAGCTTAGGGGCTCATAATGAAAAACTGTTTTTT.

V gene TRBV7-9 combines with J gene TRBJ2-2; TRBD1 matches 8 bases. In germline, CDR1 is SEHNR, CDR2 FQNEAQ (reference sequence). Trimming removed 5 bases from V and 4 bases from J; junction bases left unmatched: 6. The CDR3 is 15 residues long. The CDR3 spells CASSRWTGTTGELFF. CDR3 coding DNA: TGTGCCAGCAGCCGGTGGACAGGGACCACCGGGGAGCTGTTTTTT.

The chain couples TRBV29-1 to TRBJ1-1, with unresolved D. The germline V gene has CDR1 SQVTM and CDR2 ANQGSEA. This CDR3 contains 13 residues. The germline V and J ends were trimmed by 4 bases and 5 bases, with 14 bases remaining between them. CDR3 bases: TGCAGCGTTGGGGCCCGAGAGGGAACTGAAGCTTTCTTT. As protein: CSVGAREGTEAFF.

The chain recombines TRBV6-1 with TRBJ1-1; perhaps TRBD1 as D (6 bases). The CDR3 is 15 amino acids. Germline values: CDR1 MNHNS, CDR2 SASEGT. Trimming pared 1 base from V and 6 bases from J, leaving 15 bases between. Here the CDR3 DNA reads TGTGCCAGCAGTGAAGTATCCTCAGGGGACCCTGAAGCTTTCTTT. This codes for CASSEVSSGDPEAFF.

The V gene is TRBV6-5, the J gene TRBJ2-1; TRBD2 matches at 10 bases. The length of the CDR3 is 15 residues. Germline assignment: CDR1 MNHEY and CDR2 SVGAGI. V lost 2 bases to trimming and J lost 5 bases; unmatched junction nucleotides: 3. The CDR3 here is CASSYGLAENNEQFF. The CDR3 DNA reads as TGTGCCAGCAGTTACGGACTAGCGGAGAACAATGAGCAGTTCTTC.

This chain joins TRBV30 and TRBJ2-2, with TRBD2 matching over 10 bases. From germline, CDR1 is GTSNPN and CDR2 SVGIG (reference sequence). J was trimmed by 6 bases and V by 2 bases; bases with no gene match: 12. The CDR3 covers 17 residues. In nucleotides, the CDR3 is TGTGCCTGGAGTCATACTAGCGGGATACTAGGCTCCGGGGAGCTGTTTTTT. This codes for CAWSHTSGILGSGELFF.

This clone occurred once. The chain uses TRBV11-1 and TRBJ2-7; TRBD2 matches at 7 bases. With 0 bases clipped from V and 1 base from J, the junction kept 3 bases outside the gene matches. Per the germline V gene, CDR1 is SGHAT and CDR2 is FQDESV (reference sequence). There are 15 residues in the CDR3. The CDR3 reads CASSLAGLVSYEQYF. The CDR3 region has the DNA TGTGCCAGCAGCTTAGCCGGACTAGTGTCCTACGAGCAGTACTTC.

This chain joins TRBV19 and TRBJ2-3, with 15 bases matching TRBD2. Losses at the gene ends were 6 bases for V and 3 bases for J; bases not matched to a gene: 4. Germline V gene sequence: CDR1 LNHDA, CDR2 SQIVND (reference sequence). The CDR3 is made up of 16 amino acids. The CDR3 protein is CASSPGLAGGTDTQYF. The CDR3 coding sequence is TGTGCCAGTAGCCCCGGACTAGCGGGGGGGACAGATACGCAGTATTTT. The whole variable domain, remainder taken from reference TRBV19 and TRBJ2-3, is DGGITQSPKYLFRKEGQNVTLSCEQNLNHDAMYWYRQDPGQGLRLIYYSQIVNDFQKGDIAEGYSVSREKKESFPLTVTSAQKNPTAFYLCASSPGLAGGTDTQYFGPGTRLTVL.

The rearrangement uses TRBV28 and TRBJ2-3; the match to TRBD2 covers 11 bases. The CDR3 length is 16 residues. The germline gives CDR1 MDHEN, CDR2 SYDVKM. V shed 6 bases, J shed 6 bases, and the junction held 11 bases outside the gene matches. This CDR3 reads CASSTPGTSGFDTQYF. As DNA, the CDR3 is TGTGCCAGCAGCACCCCCGGGACTAGCGGATTTGATACGCAGTATTTT.

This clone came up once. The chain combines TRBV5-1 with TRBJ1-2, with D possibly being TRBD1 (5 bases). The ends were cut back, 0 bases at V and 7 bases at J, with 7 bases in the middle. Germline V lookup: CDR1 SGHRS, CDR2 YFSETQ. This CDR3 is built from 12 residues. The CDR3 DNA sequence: TGCGCCAGCAGCTTGGGGGGCGGTGGCTACACCTTC. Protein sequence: CASSLGGGGYTF.

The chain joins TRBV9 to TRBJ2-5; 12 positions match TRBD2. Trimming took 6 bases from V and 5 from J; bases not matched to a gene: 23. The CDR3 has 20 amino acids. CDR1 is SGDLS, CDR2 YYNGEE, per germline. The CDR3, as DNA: TGTGCCAGCAATGTAGTGTATCCTGGACTAGCGGGACCCGAGGGGGAGACCCAGTACTTC. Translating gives CASNVVYPGLAGPEGETQYF.

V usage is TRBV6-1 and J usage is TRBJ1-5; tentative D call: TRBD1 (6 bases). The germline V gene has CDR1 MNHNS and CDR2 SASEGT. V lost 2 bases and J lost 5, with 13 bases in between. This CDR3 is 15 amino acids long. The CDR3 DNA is TGTGCCAGCAGTGAACGTACAGGGCTCTATCAGCCCCAGCATTTT. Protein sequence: CASSERTGLYQPQHF.

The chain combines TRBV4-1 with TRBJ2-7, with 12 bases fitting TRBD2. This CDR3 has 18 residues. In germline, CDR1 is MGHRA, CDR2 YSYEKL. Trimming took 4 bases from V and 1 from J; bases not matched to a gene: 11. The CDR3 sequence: CASSPQMTSGGQSYEQYF. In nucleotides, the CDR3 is TGCGCCAGCAGCCCACAAATGACTAGCGGGGGCCAATCCTACGAGCAGTACTTC.